The 8 T cell receptor beta chains presented below share a single source sample, sequenced in a study of T cells in Graves' hyperthyroidism and ophthalmopathy. Amplified regions were TCR beta CDR3 sequences from RNA transcripts. An initial round of RT-PCR targeting the TCR CDR3 relied on the HTBI primer set. TCRdb passed the multiplex PCR reads through MiXCR, listing each CDR3 protein once. The profile covers approximately 740,000 distinct CDR3 sequences, with 14% appearing a single time and around 9.6% taken by the ten largest. Sequencing input: blood. These receptors were collected from a woman aged 18-29 years with Graves' hyperthyroidism.

This chain uses TRBV6-1 with TRBJ1-5; TRBD1 is a possible D gene (6 bases). This CDR3 is 15 amino acids long. In germline, CDR1 is MNHNS, CDR2 SASEGT. The V gene lost 6 bases and the J gene lost 6 bases, with 18 bases spanning the gap. The CDR3 DNA sequence: TGTGCCAGCAGCCCACAGGGAAGAACCGGTCAGCCCCAGCATTTT. Its translation: CASSPQGRTGQPQHF.

This clonotype was detected many times. The chain employs TRBV7-9 and TRBJ2-2, with 7 bases lining up with TRBD1. The trim removed 0 bases at V and 4 bases at J, leaving 5 bases unmatched. The CDR3 is 16 amino acids. Germline CDR1 and CDR2: SEHNR and FQNEAQ (reference sequence). CDR3 sequence: CASSLAQGPTTGELFF. The CDR3 DNA is TGTGCCAGCAGCTTAGCACAGGGGCCTACCACCGGGGAGCTGTTTTTT.

J is TRBJ2-7 and V is TRBV20-1, with 7 bases matching TRBD1. From germline, CDR1 is DFQATT and CDR2 SNEGSKA (reference sequence). Trimming removed 4 bases from V and 3 bases from J; junction bases left unmatched: 3. The CDR3 totals 12 residues. The CDR3 reads CSATDRVYEQYF. The CDR3 bases are TGCAGTGCTACCGACAGGGTCTACGAGCAGTACTTC.

This clonotype was seen ten or more times. The germline gene is not matched at one end of the junction; a read error may be the cause. The rearrangement joins TRBV6-1 to TRBJ2-5; 10 bases align to TRBD2. Germline V gene lookup returns CDR1 MNHNS and CDR2 SASEGT. The CDR3 runs to 17 residues. CDR3 sequence: CATSPKWLAGDGETQYF. Written as DNA, the CDR3 is TGTGCCACCAGTCCGAAGTGGCTAGCGGGAGACGGTGAGACCCAGTACTTC.

The chain links TRBV20-1 to TRBJ2-1, with 15 bases aligning to TRBD2. V shed 3 bases and J 3 bases; nucleotides not matched to a gene: 3. Germline values: CDR1 DFQATT, CDR2 SNEGSKA (reference sequence). The CDR3 contains 16 residues. CDR3: CSARGLAGGLYNEQFF. DNA for the CDR3: TGCAGTGCTAGGGGACTAGCGGGAGGACTCTACAATGAGCAGTTCTTC.

This clonotype was counted once. The genes are TRBV10-3 and TRBJ2-2, with TRBD1 identical over 10 bases. The V and J ends lost 8 bases and 1 base, in that order; junction bases with no gene match: 1. This CDR3 comprises 14 residues. Germline CDR1 is ENHRY and CDR2 is SYGVKD. The CDR3 region has the DNA TGTGCCATCCGGACAGGGGGGAACACCGGGGAGCTGTTTTTT. Protein: CAIRTGGNTGELFF.

This clonotype showed up many times. J is TRBJ2-4 and V is TRBV6-1; no firm D call. V lost 8 bases to trimming and J lost 8 bases, with 16 bases between them. CDR3 length: 13 residues. Germline CDR1 is MNHNS and CDR2 is SASEGT. The CDR3 sequence: CASGRRRGDIQYF. The DNA of the CDR3 is TGTGCCAGCGGTCGACGGCGTGGGGACATTCAGTACTTC.

The chain uses TRBV11-1 and TRBJ2-2, with TRBD1 identical over 7 bases. This CDR3 is 17 amino acids long. Germline trimming cut 5 bases from V and 2 bases from J; bases unmatched to any gene: 11. Germline V gene lookup returns CDR1 SGHAT and CDR2 FQDESV (reference sequence). This chain's CDR3 is CASSHPTGVRNTGELFF. CDR3 sequence (DNA): TGTGCCAGCAGCCACCCTACAGGGGTGAGAAACACCGGGGAGCTGTTTTTT.